These 9 T cell receptor beta chains were sequenced from one sample in a study of technical replicates of blood from a handful of donors. The table came from immunoSEQ multiplex PCR; TCRdb's copy has only in-frame clones and leaves some out. Among approximately 82,000 clones listed, approximately 94% were seen once. The sample was T cells isolated from PBMCs. These receptors were obtained from a human donor in good health.

This chain links TRBV4-1 with TRBJ2-3; D is ambiguous. CDR1 is MGHRA, CDR2 YSYEKL, per germline. V was trimmed by 3 bases and J by 3 bases, leaving 7 bases between them. This CDR3 spans 13 amino acids. This CDR3 reads CASSHQLTDTQYF. In DNA, the CDR3 is TGCGCCAGCAGCCACCAACTAACAGATACGCAGTATTTT.

This chain links TRBV6-5 with TRBJ2-7, with 8 bases that match TRBD1. CDR1 is MNHEY, CDR2 SVGAGI, per germline. Trimming removed 2 bases from V and 3 bases from J; junction bases left unmatched: 6. The length of the CDR3 is 15 residues. This CDR3 reads CASSYSRTGYYEQYF. CDR3 nucleotides: TGTGCCAGCAGTTACAGCAGGACAGGGTACTACGAGCAGTACTTC.

J is TRBJ2-7 and V is TRBV6-6; perhaps TRBD1 as D (6 bases). Germline CDR1 reads MNHNY; CDR2 reads SVGAGI (reference sequence). The CDR3 sequence is 12 residues long. Trimming shortened V by 2 bases and J by 6 bases, and 8 bases separated the two germline ends. CDR3 sequence reads: CASSYIRGEQYF. The CDR3 region has the DNA TGTGCCAGCAGTTACATCAGGGGCGAGCAGTACTTC.

The V gene is TRBV28, the J gene TRBJ2-1; 11 bases map to TRBD1. Germline CDR1 and CDR2: MDHEN and SYDVKM. Germline trimming cut 5 bases from V and 2 bases from J; bases unmatched to any gene: 5. The CDR3 has 16 residues. CDR3 region: CASSPPGQGAYNEQFF. Here the CDR3 DNA reads TGTGCCAGCAGTCCTCCGGGACAGGGGGCCTACAATGAGCAGTTCTTC.

This clone was found a few times. V is TRBV30 and J is TRBJ1-1, with D unresolved. Germline CDR1 is GTSNPN and CDR2 is SVGIG (reference sequence). Trimming left V 1 base short and J 2 bases short, with 17 bases between. CDR3 length: 16 residues. CDR3 coding DNA: TGTGCCTGGAGTGGACCCAAATTCGGGGTTAACACTGAAGCTTTCTTT. Translating gives CAWSGPKFGVNTEAFF.

The rearrangement uses TRBV5-1 and TRBJ2-1; 10 nucleotides align to TRBD2. V lost 3 bases and J lost 3; bases outside the gene matches: 21. This CDR3 is 21 amino acids long. The germline V gene encodes CDR1 SGHRS and CDR2 YFSETQ. The CDR3 loop reads CASSSSGSGTGVFYNYNEQFF. DNA for the CDR3: TGCGCCAGCAGCTCTAGCGGGAGTGGGACCGGGGTCTTCTACAACTACAATGAGCAGTTCTTC.

This clone appeared a single time. This chain links TRBV10-3 with TRBJ1-1, with 7 bases matching TRBD1. Germline values: CDR1 ENHRY, CDR2 SYGVKD. The ends lost 9 bases at V and 6 bases at J; junction bases unmatched: 10. The CDR3 is 13 amino acids. The CDR3 sequence: CAIGTAFFPEAFF. For the CDR3, the DNA is TGTGCCATAGGGACAGCCTTCTTTCCTGAAGCTTTCTTT.

The chain couples TRBV19 to TRBJ2-7; D uncertain. V was pared by 6 bases and J by 0 bases, with 9 bases between. The CDR3 has 13 residues. The V gene's germline CDR1 is LNHDA and CDR2 SQIVND (reference sequence). The CDR3 nucleotides read TGTGCCAGTAGCTCAGGAATCTCCTACGAGCAGTACTTC. This codes for CASSSGISYEQYF.

This chain joins TRBV11-2 and TRBJ2-7, with D perhaps matching TRBD1 (5 bases). The ends were cut back, 3 bases at V and 2 bases at J, with 14 bases in the middle. This CDR3 contains 15 residues. Germline assignment: CDR1 SGHAT and CDR2 FQNNGV. DNA for the CDR3: TGTGCCAGCAGCTTCCTGCAGGGCGACCCCTACGAGCAGTACTTC. Residues: CASSFLQGDPYEQYF.